This T cell receptor (beta chain) was retrieved from a study of a mutant IDH1 vaccine in newly diagnosed glioma. Turning to the study itself: Sex distribution of treated patients was roughly 60% male and about 40% female; mean age was around 40 years. The earlier regimen, radiotherapy, temozolomide, or both, was most often both.

General observations from the study: Overall, about 93% of patients had vaccine-induced immune responses.

The CDR3 has 14 amino acids. Per germline, CDR1 LNHNV and CDR2 YYDKDF (reference sequence). Trimming removed 0 bases at V and 0 bases at J, with 6 bases between. This table comes from immunoSEQ multiplex PCR, and its TCRdb copy is limited to in-frame clones, with some not included. The table includes 25,000 to 30,000 clones, around 92% detected once. Stated time point: week 5, during vaccination. With topical imiquimod, each dose of the vaccine consisted of 300 ug of mutant IDH1 20-mer peptide. New WHO grade 3 or 4 astrocytomas that were IDH1-mutant and ATRX-lost occurred in the donors. About this clone: Its target is unknown.

The gene calls are TRBV15 and TRBJ2-7, with D unresolved. This clonotype originated in a man in his late teens or twenties with glioma. Sequenced here: PBMCs, sampled from a glioma patient whose treatment included an IDH1 peptide vaccine. Here the CDR3 DNA reads TGTGCCACCAGCAGAGAAGAGCCCTCCTACGAGCAGTACTTC. Translated: CATSREEPSYEQYF.